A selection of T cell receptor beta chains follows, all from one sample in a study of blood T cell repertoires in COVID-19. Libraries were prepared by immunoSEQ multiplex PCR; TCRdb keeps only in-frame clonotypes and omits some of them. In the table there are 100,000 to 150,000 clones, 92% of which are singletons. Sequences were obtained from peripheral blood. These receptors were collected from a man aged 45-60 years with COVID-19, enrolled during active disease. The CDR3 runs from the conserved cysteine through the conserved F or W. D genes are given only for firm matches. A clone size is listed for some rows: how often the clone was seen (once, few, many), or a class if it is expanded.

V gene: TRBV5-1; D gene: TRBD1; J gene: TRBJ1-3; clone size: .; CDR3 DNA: TGCGCCAGCAGCTTGGCCGGGACAGGGGCCAACACCATATATTTT; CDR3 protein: CASSLAGTGANTIYF
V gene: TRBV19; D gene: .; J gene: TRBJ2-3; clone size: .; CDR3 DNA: TGTGCCAGTAGTCATGGGACTGAATCTAGCACAGATACGCAGTATTTT; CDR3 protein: CASSHGTESSTDTQYF
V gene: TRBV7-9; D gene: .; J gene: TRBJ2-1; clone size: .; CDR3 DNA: TGTGCCAGCAGCCCATCCTCGGTTGGCAATGAGCAGTTCTTC; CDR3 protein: CASSPSSVGNEQFF
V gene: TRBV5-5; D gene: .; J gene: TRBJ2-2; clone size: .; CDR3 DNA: TGTGCCAGCAGCTTGGTGCGGAACGCCGGGGAGCTGTTTTTT; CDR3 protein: CASSLVRNAGELFF
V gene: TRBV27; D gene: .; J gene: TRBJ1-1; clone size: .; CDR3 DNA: TGTGCCAGCAGTTTATTCGGGGGGAACACTGAAGCTTTCTTT; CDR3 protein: CASSLFGGNTEAFF
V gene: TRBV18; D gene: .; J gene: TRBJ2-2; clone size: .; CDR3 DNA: TGTGCCAGCTCACCACCCACGAACACCGGGGAGCTGTTTTTT; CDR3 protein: CASSPPTNTGELFF
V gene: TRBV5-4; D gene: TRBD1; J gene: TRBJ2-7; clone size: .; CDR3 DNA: TGTGCCAGCAGCCCTGGGACAGTTTCTGAGCAGTACTTC; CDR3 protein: CASSPGTVSEQYF
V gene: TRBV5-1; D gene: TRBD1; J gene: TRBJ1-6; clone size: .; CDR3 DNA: TGCGCCAGCAGCGGGACAGGGGGCACCGCACCCCTCCACTTT; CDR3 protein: CASSGTGGTAPLHF
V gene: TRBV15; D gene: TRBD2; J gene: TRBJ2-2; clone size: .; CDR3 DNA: TGTGCCACCAGCAGACAAATAGGGACTAGCGGGTGGAACACCGGGGAGCTGTTTTTT; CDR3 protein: CATSRQIGTSGWNTGELFF
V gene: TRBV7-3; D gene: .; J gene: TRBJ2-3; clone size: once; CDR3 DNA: TGTGCCAGCAGCTTACAGGGTTTAACGGGAGATACGCAGTATTTT; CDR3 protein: CASSLQGLTGDTQYF
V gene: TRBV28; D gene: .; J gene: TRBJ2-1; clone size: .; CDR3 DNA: TGTGCCAGCAGTTTGGGACACTCCTACAATGAGCAGTTCTTC; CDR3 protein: CASSLGHSYNEQFF
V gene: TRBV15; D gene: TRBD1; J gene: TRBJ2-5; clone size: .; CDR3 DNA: TGTGCCACCAGCAGAGATCAAGGGACAGGTGGAGAGACCCAGTACTTC; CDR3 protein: CATSRDQGTGGETQYF
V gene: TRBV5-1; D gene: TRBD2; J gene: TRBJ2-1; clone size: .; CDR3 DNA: TGCGCCAGCAGCGTAACTAGCGGGAGGTACAATGAGCAGTTCTTC; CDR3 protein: CASSVTSGRYNEQFF
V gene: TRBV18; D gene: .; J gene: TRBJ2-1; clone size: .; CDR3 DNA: TGTGCCAGCTCACCGGAAGGGGCGCAGAGGGAGCAGTTCTTC; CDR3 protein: CASSPEGAQREQFF
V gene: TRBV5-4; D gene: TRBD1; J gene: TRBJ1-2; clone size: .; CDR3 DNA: TGTGCCAGCAGCTTGGACTCCCGGGACAGCTACTATGGCTACACCTTC; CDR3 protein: CASSLDSRDSYYGYTF
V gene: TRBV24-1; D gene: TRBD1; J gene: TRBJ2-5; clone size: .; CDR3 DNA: TGTGCCACCAGTGATCAGACAGGGGCCCTACAAGAGACCCAGTACTTC; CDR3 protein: CATSDQTGALQETQYF
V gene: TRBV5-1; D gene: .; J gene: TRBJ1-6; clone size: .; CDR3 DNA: TGCGCCAGCAGCCTTGACAGAACCTATAATTCACCCCTCCACTTT; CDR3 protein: CASSLDRTYNSPLHF
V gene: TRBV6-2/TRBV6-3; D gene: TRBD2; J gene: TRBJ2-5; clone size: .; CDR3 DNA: TGTGCCAGCAGTTACCCCTTGACTAGCGGGAGGGCAGAGACCCAGTACTTC; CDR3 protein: CASSYPLTSGRAETQYF
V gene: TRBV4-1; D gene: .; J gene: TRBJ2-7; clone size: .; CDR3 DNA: TGCGCCAGCAGCCAAGATTCCTACTCATACGAGCAGTACTTC; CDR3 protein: CASSQDSYSYEQYF
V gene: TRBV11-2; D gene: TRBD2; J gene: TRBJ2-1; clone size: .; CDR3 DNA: TGTGCCAGCAGCTTAGACCCGATAGCGGGAAGCTCCTACAATGAGCAGTTCTTC; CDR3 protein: CASSLDPIAGSSYNEQFF
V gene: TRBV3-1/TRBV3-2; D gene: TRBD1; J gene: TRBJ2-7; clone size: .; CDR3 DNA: TGTGCCAGCAGCCCCTTGCAGGGGGCGTACGAGCAGTACTTC; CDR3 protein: CASSPLQGAYEQYF
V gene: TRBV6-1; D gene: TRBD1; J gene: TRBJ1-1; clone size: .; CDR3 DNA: TGTGCCAGCAGTGACCTCACAGGGGGCGGAAGAACTTTCTTT; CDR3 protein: CASSDLTGGGRTFF
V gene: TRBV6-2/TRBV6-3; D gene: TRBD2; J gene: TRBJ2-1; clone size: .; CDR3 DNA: TGTGCCAGCAGTCCCGAGGGGCGGGAGGGCCAAGGTGAGCAGTTCTTC; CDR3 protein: CASSPEGREGQGEQFF
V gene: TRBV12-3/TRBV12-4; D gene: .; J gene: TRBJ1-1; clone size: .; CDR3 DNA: TGTGCCAGCAGTCGGGACACGACATGGGAAGCTTTCTTT; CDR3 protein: CASSRDTTWEAFF
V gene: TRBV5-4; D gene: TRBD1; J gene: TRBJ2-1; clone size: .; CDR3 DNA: TGTGCCAGCAGCTCCCGACAGGGCTCCTACAATGAGCAGTTCTTC; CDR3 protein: CASSSRQGSYNEQFF
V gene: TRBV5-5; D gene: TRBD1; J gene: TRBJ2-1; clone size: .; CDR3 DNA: TGTGCCAGCAGCTTGGACAGGGGTTCCTACAATGAGCAGTTCTTC; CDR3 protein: CASSLDRGSYNEQFF
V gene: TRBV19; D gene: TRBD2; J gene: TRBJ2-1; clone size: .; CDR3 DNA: TGTGCCAGTGCGAATAGCGGGAGGGGTTACAATGAGCAGTTCTTC; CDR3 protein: CASANSGRGYNEQFF